Listed below are T cell receptor beta chains from one sample, sequenced in a study of response to subunit inactivated influenza vaccine. TCRdb processed the RT-PCR reads anew with MiXCR; each CDR3 protein has one entry. The data hold 400,000 to 650,000 distinct CDR3 sequences, with 6.5% to 8% observed a single time. The sequences come from PBMCs from blood, collected about 23 months after vaccination. The source is a man aged 45-69 years who received an inactivated influenza vaccine. The CDR3 runs from the conserved cysteine through the conserved F or W. D genes are given only for firm matches. Size is stated for part of the rows, as once, few or many counts, or as a class when the clone is expanded.

D | J | V | size | DNA | CDR3
. | TRBJ1-5 | TRBV4-2 | . | TGTGCCAGCAGCCAAGCACTTGGTCAGCCCCAGCATTTT | CASSQALGQPQHF
TRBD2 | TRBJ2-5 | TRBV10-1 | few | TGCGCCAGCAGTGACTCGGGGGGGCCGGAGACCCAGTACTTC | CASSDSGGPETQYF
. | TRBJ2-2 | TRBV28 | . | TGTGCCAGCAGTCCTGGCCGCGGACAACTATTGACTGAACGCACCGGGGAGCTGTTTTTT | CASSPGRGQLLTERTGELFF
. | TRBJ2-5 | TRBV5-1 | . | TGCGCCAGCAGCTTGGCGATGACAGAAGAGACCCAGTACTTC | CASSLAMTEETQYF
. | TRBJ2-2 | TRBV5-5 | few | TGTGCCAGCAGCTCGGGAAGGGGCGGGATTAACACCGGGGAGCTGTTTTTT | CASSSGRGGINTGELFF
. | TRBJ2-2 | TRBV20-1 | few | TGCAGTGCTAGAGCTGCTAGGCACTTCTCCGGGGAGCTGTTTTTT | CSARAARHFSGELFF
. | TRBJ1-1 | TRBV3-1 | . | TGTGCCAGCAGCCAGGTCAGGTACAGTGAAGCTTTCTTT | CASSQVRYSEAFF
TRBD1 | TRBJ1-6 | TRBV10-3 | few | TGTGCCATCAGAATGGGACAGCATAATTCACCCCTCCACTTT | CAIRMGQHNSPLHF
. | TRBJ1-1 | TRBV7-2 | . | TGTGCCAGCAGCAATAATATAATGAACACTGAAGCTTTCTTT | CASSNNIMNTEAFF
. | TRBJ2-7 | TRBV9 | many | TGTGCCAGCAGCGTAGGTTCCGCTAGCTCCTACGAGCAGTACTTC | CASSVGSASSYEQYF
. | TRBJ2-6 | TRBV20-1 | few | TGCAGTGCTAGAGATAGGCAGAGCTCTGGGGCCAACGTCCTGACTTTC | CSARDRQSSGANVLTF
TRBD1 | TRBJ1-2 | TRBV5-1 | many | TGCGCCAGCAGACCTCCCGGGACAGGAATTTCTTCCTATGGCTACACCTTC | CASRPPGTGISSYGYTF
TRBD1 | TRBJ2-3 | TRBV2 | many | TGTGCCAGCAGCCCCGGGACAGGGTCAGATACGCAGTATTTT | CASSPGTGSDTQYF
. | TRBJ2-7 | TRBV3-1 | few | TGTGCCAGCAGCCAAGATGGGGGACGTGGAGTGCAGCAGTACTTC | CASSQDGGRGVQQYF
. | TRBJ1-3 | TRBV20-1 | few | TGCAGTGTCCCGCGGGGGGAACGAAACACCATATATTTT | CSVPRGERNTIYF
. | TRBJ2-3 | TRBV28 | many | TGTGCCAGCCTCGATAGACAGACGAACACAGATACGCAGTATTTT | CASLDRQTNTDTQYF
. | TRBJ2-5 | TRBV18 | . | TGTGCCAGCTCACCACCCGCCAGCCAAGAGACCCAGTACTTC | CASSPPASQETQYF
. | TRBJ2-5 | TRBV6-1 | many | TGTGCCAGCAGAAGGCAAGAGACCCAGTACTTC | CASRRQETQYF
TRBD1 | TRBJ2-7 | TRBV6-1 | few | TGTGCCAGCACAAGGGACAGGGCAACCTACGAGCAGTACTTC | CASTRDRATYEQYF
. | TRBJ2-5 | TRBV7-8 | few | TGTGCCAGCCGGATAGGCCCGGGACCCCAAGAGACCCAGTACTTC | CASRIGPGPQETQYF
TRBD1 | TRBJ1-2 | TRBV7-2 | few | TGTGCCAGCAGTCAGGGGGGGGGACAGATGAACTATGGCTACACCTTC | CASSQGGGQMNYGYTF
TRBD1 | TRBJ2-7 | TRBV7-2 | . | TGTGCCAGCAGCTTGGCCGGGACAGGGGGCGTCGAGCAGTACTTC | CASSLAGTGGVEQYF
TRBD2 | TRBJ2-1 | TRBV15 | . | TGTGCCACCAGCAGAGATACCGGGACTACCTACAATGAGCAGTTCTTC | CATSRDTGTTYNEQFF